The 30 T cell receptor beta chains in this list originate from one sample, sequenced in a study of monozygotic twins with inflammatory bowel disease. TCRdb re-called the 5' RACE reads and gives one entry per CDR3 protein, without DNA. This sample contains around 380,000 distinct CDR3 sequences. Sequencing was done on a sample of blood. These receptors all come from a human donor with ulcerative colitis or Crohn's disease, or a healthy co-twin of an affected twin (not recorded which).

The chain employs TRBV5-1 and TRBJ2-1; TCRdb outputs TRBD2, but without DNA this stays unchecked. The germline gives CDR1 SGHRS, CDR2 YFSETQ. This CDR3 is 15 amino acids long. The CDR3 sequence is CASSTGLAEANEQFF.

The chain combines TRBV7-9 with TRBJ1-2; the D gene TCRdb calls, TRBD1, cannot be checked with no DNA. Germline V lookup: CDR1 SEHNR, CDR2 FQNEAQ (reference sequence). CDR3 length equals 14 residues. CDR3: CASSLARGQGGYTF.

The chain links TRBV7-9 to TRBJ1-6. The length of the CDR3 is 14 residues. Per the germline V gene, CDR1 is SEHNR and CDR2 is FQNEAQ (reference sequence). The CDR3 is CASTVDGFNSPLHF.

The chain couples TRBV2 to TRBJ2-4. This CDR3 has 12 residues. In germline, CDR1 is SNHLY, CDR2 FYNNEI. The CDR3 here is CASNLAKNIQYF.

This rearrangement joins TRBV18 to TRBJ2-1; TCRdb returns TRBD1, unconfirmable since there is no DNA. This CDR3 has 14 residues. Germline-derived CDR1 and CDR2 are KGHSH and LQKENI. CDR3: CASSPSLAPNEQFF.

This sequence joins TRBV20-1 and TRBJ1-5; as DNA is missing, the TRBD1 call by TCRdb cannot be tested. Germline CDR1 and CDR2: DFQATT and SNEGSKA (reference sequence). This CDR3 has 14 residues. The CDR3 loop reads CSATLGRANQPQHF.

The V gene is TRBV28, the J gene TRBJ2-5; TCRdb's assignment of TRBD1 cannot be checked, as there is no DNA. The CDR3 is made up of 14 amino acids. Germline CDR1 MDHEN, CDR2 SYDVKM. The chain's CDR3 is CASSLQGEQETQYF. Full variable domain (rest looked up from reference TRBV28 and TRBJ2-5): DVKVTQSSRYLVKRTGEKVFLECVQDMDHENMFWYRQDPGLGLRLIYFSYDVKMKEKGDIPEGYSVSREKKERFSLILESASTNQTSMYLCASSLQGEQETQYFGPGTRLLVL.

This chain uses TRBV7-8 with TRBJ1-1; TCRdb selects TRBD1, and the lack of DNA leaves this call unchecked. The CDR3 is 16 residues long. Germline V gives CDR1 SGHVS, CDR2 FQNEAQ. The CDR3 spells CASSQGIFSRGTEAFF.

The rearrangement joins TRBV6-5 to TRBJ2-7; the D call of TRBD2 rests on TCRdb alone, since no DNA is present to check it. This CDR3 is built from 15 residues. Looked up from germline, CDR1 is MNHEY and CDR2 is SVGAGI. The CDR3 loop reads CASSSPPRIHYEQYF.

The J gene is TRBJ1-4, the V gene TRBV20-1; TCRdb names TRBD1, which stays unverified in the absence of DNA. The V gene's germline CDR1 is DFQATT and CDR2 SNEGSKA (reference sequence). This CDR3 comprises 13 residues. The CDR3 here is CSASTGVNEKLFF.

CDR3 protein: CASRNPGGTGNTIYF. The chain uses TRBV12-3 or TRBV12-4 and TRBJ1-3; TCRdb's D call, TRBD1, is unchecked because there is no DNA. This CDR3 contains 15 residues.

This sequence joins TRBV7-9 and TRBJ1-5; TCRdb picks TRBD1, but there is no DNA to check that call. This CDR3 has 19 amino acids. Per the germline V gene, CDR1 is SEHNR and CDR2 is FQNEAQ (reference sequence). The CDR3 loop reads CASSPVDSDRAYSNQPQHF.

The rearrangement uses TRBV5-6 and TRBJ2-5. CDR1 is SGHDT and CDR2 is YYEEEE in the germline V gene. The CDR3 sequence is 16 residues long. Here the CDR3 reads CASSLVKRGGKETQYF.

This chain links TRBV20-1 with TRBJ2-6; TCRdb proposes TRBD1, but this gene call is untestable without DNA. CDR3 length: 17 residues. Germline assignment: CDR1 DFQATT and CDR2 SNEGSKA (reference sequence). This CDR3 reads CSARFTGGRSGANVLTF.

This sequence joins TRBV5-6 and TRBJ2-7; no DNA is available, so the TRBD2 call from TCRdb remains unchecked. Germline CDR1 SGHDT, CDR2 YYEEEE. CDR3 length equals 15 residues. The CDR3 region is CASSSGLAGVDEQYF.

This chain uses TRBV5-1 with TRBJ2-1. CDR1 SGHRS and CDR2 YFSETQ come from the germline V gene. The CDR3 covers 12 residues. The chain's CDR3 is CASSQIHNEQFF.

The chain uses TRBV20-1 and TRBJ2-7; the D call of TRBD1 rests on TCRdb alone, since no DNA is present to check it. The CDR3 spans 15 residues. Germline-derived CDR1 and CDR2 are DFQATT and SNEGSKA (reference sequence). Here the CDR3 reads CSARDIPGNSYEQYF.

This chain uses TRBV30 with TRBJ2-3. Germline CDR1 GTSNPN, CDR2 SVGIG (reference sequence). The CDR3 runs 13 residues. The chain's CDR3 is CAWSVLRADTQYF.

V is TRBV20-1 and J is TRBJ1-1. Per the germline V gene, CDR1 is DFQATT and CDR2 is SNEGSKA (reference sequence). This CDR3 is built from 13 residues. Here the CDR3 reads CSARDSVNTEAFF.

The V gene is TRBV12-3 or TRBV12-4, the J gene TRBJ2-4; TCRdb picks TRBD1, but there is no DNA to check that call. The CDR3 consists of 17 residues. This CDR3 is CASSLVGQGLAKNIQYF.

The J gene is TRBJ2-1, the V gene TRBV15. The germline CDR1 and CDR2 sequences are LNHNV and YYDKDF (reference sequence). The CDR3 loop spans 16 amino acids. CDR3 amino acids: CATSRDLASSYNEQFF.

CDR3 residues: CASSLAGRGNEKLFF. The chain couples TRBV12-3 or TRBV12-4 to TRBJ1-4; TCRdb indicates TRBD1, and absent DNA this call remains unverified. There are 15 residues in the CDR3.

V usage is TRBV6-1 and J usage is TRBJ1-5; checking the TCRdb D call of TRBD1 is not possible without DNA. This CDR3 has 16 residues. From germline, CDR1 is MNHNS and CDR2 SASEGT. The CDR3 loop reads CASSRKQGASNQPQHF.

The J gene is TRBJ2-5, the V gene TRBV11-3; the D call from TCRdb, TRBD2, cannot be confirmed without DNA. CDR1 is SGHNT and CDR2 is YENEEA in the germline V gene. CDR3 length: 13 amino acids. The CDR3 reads CASSQGLQETQYF.

The CDR3 sequence: CATERTNQPQYF. V and J are TRBV24-1 and TRBJ1-5. The CDR3 is 12 residues long. Germline CDR1 is KGHDR and CDR2 is SFDVKD.

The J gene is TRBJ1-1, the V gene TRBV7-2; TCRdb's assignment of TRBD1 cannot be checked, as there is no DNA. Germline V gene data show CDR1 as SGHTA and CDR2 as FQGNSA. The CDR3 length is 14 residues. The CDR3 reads CASTQEGVGTEAFF.

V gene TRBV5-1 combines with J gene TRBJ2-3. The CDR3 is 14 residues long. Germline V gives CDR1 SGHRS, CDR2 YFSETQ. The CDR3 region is CASSLADVGDTQYF.

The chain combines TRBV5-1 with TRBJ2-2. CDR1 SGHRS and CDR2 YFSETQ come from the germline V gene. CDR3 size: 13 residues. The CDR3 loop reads CASSLVWAGELFF.

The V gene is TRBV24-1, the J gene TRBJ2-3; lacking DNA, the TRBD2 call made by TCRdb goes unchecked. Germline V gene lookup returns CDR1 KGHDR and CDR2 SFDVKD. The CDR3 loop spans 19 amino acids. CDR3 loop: CATSDPQTSGRESTDTQYF.

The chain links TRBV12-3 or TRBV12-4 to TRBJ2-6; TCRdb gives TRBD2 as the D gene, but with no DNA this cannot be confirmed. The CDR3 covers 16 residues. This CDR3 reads CASSLGPGPGANVLTF.